The text below deals with one T cell receptor beta chain. Only in-frame clones appear in the TCRdb table, and some are missing; sequencing was by immunoSEQ multiplex PCR. The sample lists some 2,000,000 clones; roughly 95% were seen once. These data originate in a study of shared clonotypes between healthy human individuals. J gave up 7 bases and V 6 bases, and 8 bases lay outside the gene matches. Germline lookup yields CDR1 SGHDN and CDR2 FVKESK. The CDR3 has 13 residues. CD8 cells classed as naive were CD45RO-negative and positively selected for CCR7, excluding terminally differentiated effector memory CD45RA+ cells.

This sequence was found in a man between 18 and 35 years old in good health. The chain combines TRBV14 with TRBJ2-5, with TRBD1 matching 7 bases. Material for sequencing was naive CD8+ T cells sorted from blood. CDR3 nucleotide sequence: TGTGCCAGCAGGGACCGGGACAGTGGGACCCAGTACTTC. Translated, it gives CASRDRDSGTQYF.